This TCR beta chain came from a study of control samples from healthy donors and cancer patients. Sequenced by immunoSEQ multiplex PCR; TCRdb stores in-frame clones only, minus some. Here the sample spans approximately 100,000 clones, about nine tenths being singletons. The origin of this receptor is a human donor in good health. The donor label of this sample is uncertain. Material for sequencing was blood.

The CDR3 reads CASSGRLAGGDTQYF. The CDR3 DNA sequence: TGTGCCAGCAGCGGACGACTAGCGGGGGGAGATACGCAGTATTTT. The V gene is TRBV9, the J gene TRBJ2-3; 13 nucleotides match TRBD2. The V gene end was trimmed by 3 bases and the J gene end by 5 bases; junction bases not matched to a gene: 3. Germline-derived CDR1 and CDR2 are SGDLS and YYNGEE. CDR3 length: 15 residues.